The 9 T cell receptor beta chains presented below share a single source sample, sequenced in a study of early T cells in non-severe SARS-CoV-2 infection. Each CDR3 protein is one row after TCRdb ran MiXCR on the 5' RACE reads. In the table there are about 70,000 distinct CDR3 sequences, around 13% of which are singletons. Sequences were obtained from whole blood. The receptors come from an adult who was a healthcare worker with PCR-confirmed SARS-CoV-2 infection or an uninfected control (not recorded which).

This clonotype was observed at least ten times. V is TRBV19 and J is TRBJ2-3; D call uncertain. V lost 4 bases and J 1 base, leaving 9 bases between the germline ends. The CDR3 spans 14 residues. The germline CDR1 and CDR2 sequences are LNHDA and SQIVND (reference sequence). CDR3 nucleotides: TGTGCCAGTAGTACCCTCACGGGCACAGATACGCAGTATTTT. Translation: CASSTLTGTDTQYF.

This clonotype has only a few counts. The CDR3 is CASSFDRVEKLFF. In nucleotides, the CDR3 is TGTGCCAGCAGCTTCGACAGGGTTGAAAAACTGTTTTTT. The chain links TRBV7-2 to TRBJ1-4, with 7 bases identical to TRBD1. The CDR3 loop spans 13 amino acids. Germline assignment: CDR1 SGHTA and CDR2 FQGNSA. The J segment lost 7 bases and the V segment lost 3 bases, leaving 2 bases of the junction unmatched.

This clonotype was seen ten or more times. The V gene is TRBV12-3 or TRBV12-4, the J gene TRBJ2-2; 8 nucleotides line up with TRBD2. This CDR3 has 19 residues. V lost 5 bases and J lost 5; bases outside the gene matches: 19. The CDR3 region is CASSPRGLAGGAGTGELFF. In nucleotides, the CDR3 is TGTGCCAGCAGTCCCAGAGGGCTAGCCGGGGGGGCTGGGACCGGGGAGCTGTTTTTT.

Ten or more counts support this clonotype. V and J are TRBV7-9 and TRBJ2-6, with no clear D. Per germline, CDR1 SEHNR and CDR2 FQNEAQ (reference sequence). This CDR3 has 13 amino acids. V lost 3 bases to trimming and J lost 2 bases, with 2 bases between them. The CDR3, as DNA: TGTGCCAGCAGCTTGCCTGGGGCCAACGTCCTGACTTTC. It encodes CASSLPGANVLTF.

This clonotype has at least ten counts. V gene TRBV20-1 combines with J gene TRBJ1-5; D is undetermined. CDR1 is DFQATT, CDR2 SNEGSKA, per germline (reference sequence). Deletions cut 5 bases from V and 2 bases from J, with 10 bases between. The CDR3 is made up of 13 amino acids. CDR3 protein: CSASGIGNQPQHF. The CDR3 nucleotides are TGCAGTGCTTCGGGTATTGGCAATCAGCCCCAGCATTTT.

This clonotype appeared many times. V is TRBV3-1 and J is TRBJ1-5; the D gene is possibly TRBD1 (6 bases). This CDR3 has 15 amino acids. Trimming removed 1 base from V and 2 bases from J, with 9 bases in between. Per germline, CDR1 LGHDT and CDR2 YNNKEL (reference sequence). The CDR3 spells CASSQARGRNQPQHF. The DNA of the CDR3 is TGTGCCAGCAGCCAAGCCAGGGGCCGCAATCAGCCCCAGCATTTT.

This clonotype showed up just a few times. The V call is TRBV12-3 or TRBV12-4, the J call TRBJ2-7; 7 nucleotides agree with TRBD2. The CDR3 covers 15 residues. J was trimmed by 1 base and V by 5 bases; bases with no gene match: 8. The CDR3 bases are TGTGCCAGCAGTCCCCCCGGACTAGTTTCCTACGAGCAGTACTTC. Translated, it gives CASSPPGLVSYEQYF.

This clonotype has ten or more counts. The rearrangement joins TRBV6-1 to TRBJ2-7; possible D gene TRBD2, 7 bases. Trimming removed 7 bases from V and 2 bases from J, with 12 bases in between. This CDR3 spans 13 amino acids. Germline V gives CDR1 MNHNS, CDR2 SASEGT. The CDR3 is CASNERDTYEQYF. CDR3 DNA sequence: TGTGCCAGCAACGAGCGGGACACCTACGAGCAGTACTTC.

This clonotype was recorded many times. The chain links TRBV4-2 to TRBJ1-1; weak D call: TRBD1 (6 bases). V gave up 1 base and J gave up 8 bases, with 14 bases separating them. CDR3 length: 14 residues. Germline loops: CDR1 LGHNA, CDR2 YNFKEQ. This CDR3 reads CASSQVPGGEEAFF. The CDR3 nucleotides read TGTGCCAGCAGCCAAGTTCCGGGGGGCGAGGAAGCTTTCTTT.